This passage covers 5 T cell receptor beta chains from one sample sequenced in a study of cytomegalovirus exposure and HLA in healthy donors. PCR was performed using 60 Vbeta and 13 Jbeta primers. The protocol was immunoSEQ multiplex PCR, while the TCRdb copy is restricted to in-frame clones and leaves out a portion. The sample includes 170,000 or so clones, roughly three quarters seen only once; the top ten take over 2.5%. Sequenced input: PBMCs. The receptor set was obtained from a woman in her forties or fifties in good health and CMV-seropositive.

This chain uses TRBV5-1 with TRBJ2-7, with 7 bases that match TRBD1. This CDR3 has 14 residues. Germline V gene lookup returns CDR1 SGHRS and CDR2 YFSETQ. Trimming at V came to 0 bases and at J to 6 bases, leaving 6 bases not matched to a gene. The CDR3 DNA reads TGCGCCAGCAGCTTGGCCACAGGGGTGGGCGAGCAGTACTTC. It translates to CASSLATGVGEQYF.

DNA of the CDR3: TGTGCCAGTAGCCGGGGGGTGGGACCGTATAGCAATCAGCCCCAGCATTTT. This gives the protein CASSRGVGPYSNQPQHF. This rearrangement joins TRBV19 to TRBJ1-5; perhaps TRBD1 as D (5 bases). This CDR3 contains 17 residues. Per germline, CDR1 LNHDA and CDR2 SQIVND (reference sequence). The germline V and J ends were trimmed by 6 bases and 0 bases, with 18 bases remaining between them.

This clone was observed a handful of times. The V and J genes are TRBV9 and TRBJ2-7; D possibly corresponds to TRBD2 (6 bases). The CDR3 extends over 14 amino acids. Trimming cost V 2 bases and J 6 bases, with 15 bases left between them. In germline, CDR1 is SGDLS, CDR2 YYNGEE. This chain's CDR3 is CASSVLGIGGEQYF. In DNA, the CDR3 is TGTGCCAGCAGCGTCCTGGGGATCGGGGGCGAGCAGTACTTC.

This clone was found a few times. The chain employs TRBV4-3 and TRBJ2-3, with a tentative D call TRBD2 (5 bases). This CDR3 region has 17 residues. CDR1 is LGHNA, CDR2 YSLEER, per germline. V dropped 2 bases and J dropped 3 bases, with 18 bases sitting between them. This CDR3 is CASSQTRPGWRTDTQYF. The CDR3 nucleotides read TGCGCCAGCAGCCAAACAAGACCGGGGTGGAGGACAGATACGCAGTATTTT.

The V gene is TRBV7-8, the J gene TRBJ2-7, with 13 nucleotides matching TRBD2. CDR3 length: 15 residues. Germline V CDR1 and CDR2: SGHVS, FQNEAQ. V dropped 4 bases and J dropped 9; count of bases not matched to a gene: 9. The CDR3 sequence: CASSYGLAGESAQYF. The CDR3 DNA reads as TGTGCCAGCAGCTACGGACTAGCGGGGGAATCAGCGCAGTACTTC. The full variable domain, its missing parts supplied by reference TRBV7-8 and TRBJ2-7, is GAGVSQSPRYKVAKRGQDVALRCDPISGHVSLFWYQQALGQGPEFLTYFQNEAQLDKSGLPSDRFFAERPEGSVSTLKIQRTQQEDSAVYLCASSYGLAGESAQYFGPGTRLTVT.